Listed below are T cell receptor beta chains from one sample, sequenced in a study of blood T cell repertoires in COVID-19. Measured with immunoSEQ multiplex PCR; TCRdb has only the in-frame clones, and not every one. The sample gives roughly 58,000 clones, roughly 77% of which show up once; roughly 30% is in the top ten. The sequenced sample consisted of peripheral blood. These receptors all come from a man in his sixties with COVID-19, enrolled during active disease. The CDR3 runs from the conserved cysteine through the conserved F or W.

v_gene	j_gene	CDR3aa
TRBV7-2	TRBJ1-5	CASSLVEGGNQPQHF
TRBV4-3	TRBJ1-2	CASSQESSGGTYGYTF
TRBV19	TRBJ1-2	CASSPLGGYGYTF
TRBV3-1/TRBV3-2	TRBJ2-1	CASSQGLAANNEQFF
TRBV7-2	TRBJ2-3	CASSGRDRSVYF
TRBV27	TRBJ2-2	CASSLYAGTGRAGELFF
TRBV4-3	TRBJ2-6	CASSPDRVGANVLTF
TRBV20-1	TRBJ2-4	CSASAASGSTGVGIQYF
TRBV5-1	TRBJ2-7	CASSSLQTSGSYEQYF
TRBV10-3	TRBJ2-1	CAISRTSGVDNEQFF
TRBV11-3	TRBJ1-1	CASSLDRGMNTEAFF
TRBV10-3	TRBJ2-7	CAISDEGSKESYEQYF
TRBV19	TRBJ1-5	CASTLGGSPTQHF
TRBV7-3	TRBJ2-5	CASSPGTGGGGETQYF
TRBV27	TRBJ1-5	CASRGQGGGGFQPQHF
TRBV7-9	TRBJ2-3	CASRRESDTQYF
TRBV24-1	TRBJ2-1	CATSESSGINNEQFF
TRBV27	TRBJ2-1	CASSLRGSRDEQFF
TRBV9	TRBJ2-2	CASSVAGTARGGELFF
TRBV5-1	TRBJ2-5	CASMVSGSSETQYF
TRBV9	TRBJ2-2	CASSVALAGDTGELFF
TRBV27	TRBJ2-1	CASSLAALGSYNEQFF
TRBV30	TRBJ2-5	CAWSVKRAETQYF
TRBV12-3/TRBV12-4	TRBJ1-1	CASSYRGDTEAFF
TRBV19	TRBJ2-1	CASSSRTSGRVSGYNEQFF
TRBV5-4	TRBJ1-2	CASSLAGTYGYTF
TRBV18	TRBJ1-2	CASSPDRAGYGYTF
TRBV5-1	TRBJ1-1	CASNVAGLTEAFF
TRBV3-1/TRBV3-2	TRBJ2-1	CASSHRTSGGQKQFF
TRBV11-2	TRBJ2-1	CASGLNSGAPRGEQFF
TRBV9	TRBJ2-3	CASSVGADTQYF
TRBV7-2	TRBJ2-1	CASSSTSGSSYNEQFF
TRBV9	TRBJ1-2	CASSVPPNYGYTF
TRBV19	TRBJ1-5	CASSTSLRGNQPQHF
TRBV6-5	TRBJ1-1	CASITPGRGEAFF
TRBV12-3/TRBV12-4	TRBJ2-7	CASSPGQGAKQYF
TRBV29-1	TRBJ2-3	CSVEGELRAGVSDTQYF
TRBV12-1	TRBJ2-5	CASSSPRQEENGEETQYF
TRBV5-6	TRBJ1-4	CASSLKGVGGEKLFF
TRBV11-2	TRBJ2-4	CASSLDRVGAGGGLRNIQYF
TRBV27	TRBJ2-3	CASSPGDYNPLWYF
TRBV7-3	TRBJ2-2	CASSWTSGSFGELFF
TRBV12-3/TRBV12-4	TRBJ1-1	CASRVTVTEAFF
TRBV9	TRBJ2-7	CASSARDSLYEQYF
TRBV27	TRBJ1-2	CASSLGTGGANYGYTF
TRBV11-2	TRBJ2-2	CASSSRTSGGPITGELFF
TRBV28	TRBJ2-1	CASRRAGHNEQFF
TRBV6-5	TRBJ2-1	CASRWDRDNEQFF
TRBV18	TRBJ2-1	CASSMLAGNEQFF
TRBV18	TRBJ1-2	CASSPYAGDYGYTF
TRBV2	TRBJ2-7	CASSEGEQGAKLHEQYF
TRBV2	TRBJ1-1	CASRGTGDGTEAFF
TRBV7-3	TRBJ2-2	CASSLSGRLSGELFF
TRBV19	TRBJ1-3	CASSRVKNTIYF
TRBV5-1	TRBJ1-1	CASSPGWGLNTEAFF
TRBV7-2	TRBJ1-4	CASSFDWNEKLFF
TRBV4-1	TRBJ1-4	CASSQVLGTTNEKLFF
TRBV3-1/TRBV3-2	TRBJ1-2	CASSRGRESYGYTF
TRBV3-1/TRBV3-2	TRBJ2-3	CASSQGSGGPSTDTQYF
TRBV18	TRBJ1-1	CASSPEIGIGGEAFF